This T cell receptor beta chain appears in the sequencing data of a study of post-analysis software for immune sequencing data. Across the study: Relapsing-remitting, secondary progressive and progressive-relapsing courses of multiple sclerosis were included.

Every TCR beta cDNA library bore unique molecular identifiers. TCRdb passed the PCR reads through MiXCR, listing each CDR3 protein once. The table shows some 260,000 distinct CDR3 sequences, with about 40% occurring only once. Findings and limits, study-wide: Patients used five TRBV segments, including TRBV5-6, TRBV5-1 and TRBV20-1, more often than controls.

Deletions cut 5 bases from V and 0 bases from J, with 10 bases between. The V gene's germline CDR1 is SEHNR and CDR2 FQNEAQ (reference sequence). The CDR3 has 14 residues. This clonotype was counted at least ten times. Its target is not known. The sequence came from a girl under 18 with multiple sclerosis. Source material: blood. The chain employs TRBV7-9 and TRBJ1-1; perhaps TRBD1 as D (5 bases). CDR3 protein: CASSRDFMNTEAFF. CDR3 nucleotide sequence: TGTGCCAGCAGCCGGGACTTCATGAACACTGAAGCTTTCTTT.